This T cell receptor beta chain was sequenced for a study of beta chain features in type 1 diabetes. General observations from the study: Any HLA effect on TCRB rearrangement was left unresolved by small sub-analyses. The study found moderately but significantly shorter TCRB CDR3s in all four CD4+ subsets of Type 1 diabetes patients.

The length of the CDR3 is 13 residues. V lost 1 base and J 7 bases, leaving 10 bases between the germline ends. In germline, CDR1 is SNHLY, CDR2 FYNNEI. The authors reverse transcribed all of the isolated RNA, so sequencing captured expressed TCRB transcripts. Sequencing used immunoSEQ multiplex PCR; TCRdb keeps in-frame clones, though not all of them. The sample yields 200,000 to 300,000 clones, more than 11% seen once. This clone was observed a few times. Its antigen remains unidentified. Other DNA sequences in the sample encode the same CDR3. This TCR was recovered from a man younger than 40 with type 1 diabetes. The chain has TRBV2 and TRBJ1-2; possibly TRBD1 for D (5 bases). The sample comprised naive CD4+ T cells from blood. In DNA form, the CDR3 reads TGTGCCAGCAGTGAAGGGCAGGGCCGTGGCTACACCTTC. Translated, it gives CASSEGQGRGYTF.